This T cell receptor (beta chain) is from a study of beta chain features in type 1 diabetes. Of the isolated RNA, all was reverse transcribed, and so the sequenced material was expressed TCRB transcripts. Libraries were prepared by immunoSEQ multiplex PCR; TCRdb keeps only in-frame clonotypes and omits some of them. Of 250,000 to 350,000 clones detected, roughly an eighth appear once; the ten largest clones hold 0.015% to 0.02%. Notes on the study in general: Researchers report that Type 1 diabetes patients had moderately but significantly shorter TCRB CDR3s across all four CD4+ subsets. Patients showed naive, central memory and Treg TCRB repertoires that appeared more similar than those of healthy donors.

This CDR3 comprises 14 residues. Looked up from germline, CDR1 is MDHEN and CDR2 is SYDVKM. Trimming shortened V by 7 bases and J by 8 bases, and 20 bases separated the two germline ends. A remark on this clone: The antigen is unknown.

The TCR was taken from a man younger than 45 with type 1 diabetes. Sample: naive CD4+ T cells from blood. V and J are TRBV28 and TRBJ1-2; TRBD1 might be the D (5 bases). The CDR3 region is CASTSRGGNGGYTF. The CDR3 DNA is TGTGCCAGCACTAGTAGGGGAGGGAACGGAGGCTACACCTTC.